This entry lists 7 T cell receptor beta chains sequenced from one sample in a study of cytomegalovirus exposure and HLA in healthy donors. Use of 60 Vbeta and 13 Jbeta primers characterized the PCR. Only in-frame clones appear in the TCRdb table, and some are missing; sequencing was by immunoSEQ multiplex PCR. Among under 150,000 clones, 70% to 80% were seen once, and the ten largest hold around 2%. The sample comprised PBMCs. The receptors come from a woman aged 50 to 65 in good health and CMV-seronegative.

CDR3 coding DNA: TGTGCCAGCAGCACAGGACAGGGGCTCTTTTCCGTGGGCTACACCTTC. Translated, it gives CASSTGQGLFSVGYTF. This chain uses TRBV9 with TRBJ1-2; 9 bases are shared with TRBD1. Germline V gene data show CDR1 as SGDLS and CDR2 as YYNGEE. V was clipped by 4 bases and J by 8 bases; unmatched bases: 15. This CDR3 comprises 16 residues.

The rearrangement joins TRBV15 to TRBJ2-7; D call uncertain. Per the germline V gene, CDR1 is LNHNV and CDR2 is YYDKDF (reference sequence). Between the trimmed V and J ends, which lost 0 bases and 1 base, there was a span of 7 bases. The CDR3 is 14 amino acids. The CDR3 bases are TGTGCCACCAGCAGAGATGGCAGATCCTACGAGCAGTACTTC. This codes for CATSRDGRSYEQYF. The variable domain in full, completed from reference TRBV15 and TRBJ2-7, reads DAMVIQNPRYQVTQFGKPVTLSCSQTLNHNVMYWYQQKSSQAPKLLFHYYDKDFNNEADTPDNFQSRRPNTSFCFLDIRSPGLGDTAMYLCATSRDGRSYEQYFGPGTRLTVT.

This clone has only a few counts. The genes are TRBV21-1 and TRBJ2-7; the table calls TRBD1, which could not be checked here. TRBV21-1 is classified as a pseudogene. CDR3 length: 13 residues. The CDR3 nucleotides are TGTGCCAGCAGCCATGCAGGACCGACAGAGCAGTACGTC. It translates to CASSHAGPTEQYV.

The rearrangement joins TRBV19 to TRBJ2-1; 7 nucleotides align to TRBD2. The junction had 9 bases not matched to a gene; V was cut back by 3 bases and J by 7 bases. The CDR3 contains 15 residues. The germline V gene has CDR1 LNHDA and CDR2 SQIVND (reference sequence). CDR3 bases: TGTGCCAGTAGTATGTCTAGCGGAGCATTAAATGAGCAGTTCTTC. Translation gives CASSMSSGALNEQFF.

The gene calls are TRBV9 and TRBJ2-7; 8 positions match TRBD2. The CDR3 has 14 residues. Losses at the gene ends were 1 base for V and 5 bases for J; bases not matched to a gene: 5. The V gene's germline CDR1 is SGDLS and CDR2 YYNGEE. This CDR3 reads CASSVRVAGNEQYF. The CDR3 DNA reads TGTGCCAGCAGCGTAAGGGTAGCGGGAAACGAGCAGTACTTC.

Details on this clone: This same CDR3 is encoded by further DNA sequences in the sample. This chain uses TRBV6-5 with TRBJ1-1; D is ambiguous. Germline CDR1 MNHEY, CDR2 SVGAGI. The CDR3 covers 12 residues. The germline V and J ends were trimmed by 6 bases and 4 bases, with 9 bases remaining between them. CDR3 region: CASSSLGTEAFF. In DNA, the CDR3 is TGTGCCAGCAGCTCACTCGGCACTGAAGCTTTCTTT.

The rearrangement links TRBV6-5 to TRBJ2-5, with 11 bases fitting TRBD2. The CDR3 is 15 amino acids. Looked up from germline, CDR1 is MNHEY and CDR2 is SVGAGI. After removal of 6 bases from V and 5 bases from J, the junction contained 8 bases not matched to a gene. This CDR3 is CASSYNSGRGETQYF. DNA for the CDR3: TGTGCCAGCAGCTACAATAGCGGGAGGGGTGAGACCCAGTACTTC.